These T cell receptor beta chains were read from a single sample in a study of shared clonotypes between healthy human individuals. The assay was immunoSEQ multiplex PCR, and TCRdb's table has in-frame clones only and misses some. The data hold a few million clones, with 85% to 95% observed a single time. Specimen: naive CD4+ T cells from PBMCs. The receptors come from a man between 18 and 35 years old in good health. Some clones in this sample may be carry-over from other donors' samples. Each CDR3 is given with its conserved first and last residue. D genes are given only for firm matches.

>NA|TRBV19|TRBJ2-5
CASRGRGNGTQYF
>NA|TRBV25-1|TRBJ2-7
CASSQASFSYEQYF
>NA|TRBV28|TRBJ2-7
CASSLDILAYEQYF
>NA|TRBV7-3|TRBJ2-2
CASSLTVGAPDTGELFF
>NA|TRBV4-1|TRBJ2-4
CASSHLSGGDIQYF
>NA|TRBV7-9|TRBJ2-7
CASSLVDYEQYF
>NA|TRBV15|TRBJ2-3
CATSKGQDTDTQYF
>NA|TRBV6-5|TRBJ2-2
CATNPRGRGGELFF
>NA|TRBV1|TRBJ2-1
CTSSHPTSGKYNEQFF
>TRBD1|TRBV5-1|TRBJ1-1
CASSLRGQGSTEAFF
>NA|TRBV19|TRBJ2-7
CASSRSDGEQYF
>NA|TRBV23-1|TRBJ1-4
CASIQDRQGVEKLFF
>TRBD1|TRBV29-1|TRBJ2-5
CSTRTGQETQYF
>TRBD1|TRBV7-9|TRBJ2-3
CASSRGQGGTDTQYF
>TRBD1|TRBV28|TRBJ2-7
CASTTGSSYEQYF
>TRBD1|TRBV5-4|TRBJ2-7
CASSPDRGNYEQYF
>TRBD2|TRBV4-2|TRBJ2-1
CASSPASGSHNEQFF
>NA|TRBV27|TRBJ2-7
CASSLFPRGEQYF
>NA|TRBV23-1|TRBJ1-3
CASSREEGGNTIYF
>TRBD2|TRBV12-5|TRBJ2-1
CASGFTSGRDEQFF
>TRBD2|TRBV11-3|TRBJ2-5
CASSLFGGNGETQYF
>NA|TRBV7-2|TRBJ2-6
CASSPGGATPSGANVLTF
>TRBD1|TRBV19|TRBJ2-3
CASTNRGPSTDTQYF
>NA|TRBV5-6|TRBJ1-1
CASSPGQAMNTEAFF
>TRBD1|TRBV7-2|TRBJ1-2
CASSWSRDRGINYGYTF
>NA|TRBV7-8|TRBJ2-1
CASSLLVRASSYNEQFF
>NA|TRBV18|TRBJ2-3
CASSPEGSPDTQYF
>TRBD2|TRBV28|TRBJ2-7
CASSPPAGGFSEQYF
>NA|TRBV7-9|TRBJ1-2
CASSAGFGYTF
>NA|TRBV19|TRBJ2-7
CATQRGGSYEQYF
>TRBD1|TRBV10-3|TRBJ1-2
CAISEFGTDYGYTF
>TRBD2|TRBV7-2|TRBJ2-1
CASSSSSGRAGNEQFF
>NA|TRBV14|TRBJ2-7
CASSQGNSYEQYF
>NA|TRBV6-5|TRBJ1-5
CASSYGKNQPQHF
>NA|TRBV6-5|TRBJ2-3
CASSYRRLDTQYF
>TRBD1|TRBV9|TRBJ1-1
CASSVSQWAGQGWTEAFF
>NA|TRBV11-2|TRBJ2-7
CASSFFGGRRDSYEQYF
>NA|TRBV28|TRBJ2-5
CASSLTGPQETQYF
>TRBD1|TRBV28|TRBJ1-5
CASKKTGGNQPQHF